The 15 T cell receptor beta chains below come from one sample, sequenced in a study of blood T cells in healthy people across ages. Primers used in a second PCR of roughly 6 to 11 cycles were a sample-barcoded 5' primer and a J-beta primer mix. From the 5' RACE reads, TCRdb called clonotypes with MiXCR, one entry per CDR3 protein. The profile shows 380,000 or so distinct CDR3 sequences, approximately 52% of them singletons. The sequenced sample consisted of blood. These receptors were obtained from a man aged 55 to 70 in good health.

J is TRBJ2-7 and V is TRBV6-6; 10 positions match TRBD1. J lost 1 base, V lost 6 bases, and 6 bases had no gene match. CDR1 and CDR2 (germline): MNHNY, SVGAGI (reference sequence). The length of the CDR3 is 15 residues. The CDR3 sequence: CASRSQGQGSYEQYF. In DNA, the CDR3 is TGTGCCAGCAGATCCCAGGGACAGGGGTCCTACGAGCAGTACTTC.

V and J are TRBV5-1 and TRBJ2-7, with 7 bases lining up with TRBD1. The CDR3 covers 15 residues. Germline V lookup: CDR1 SGHRS, CDR2 YFSETQ. The trim removed 2 bases at V and 1 base at J, leaving 6 bases unmatched. The CDR3 DNA is TGCGCCAGCAGCTTCCAGGGGGTTGGATCCTACGAGCAGTACTTC. Translated, it gives CASSFQGVGSYEQYF.

The chain carries TRBV7-8 and TRBJ2-5; 7 positions match TRBD2. The CDR3 sequence is 16 residues long. The germline V gene encodes CDR1 SGHVS and CDR2 FQNEAQ. J gave up 2 bases and V 5 bases, and 11 bases lay outside the gene matches. CDR3 loop: CASSPVRLAVQETQYF. CDR3 DNA: TGTGCCAGCAGCCCGGTACGGCTAGCGGTACAAGAGACCCAGTACTTC.

This clonotype came up a few times. This chain joins TRBV29-1 and TRBJ2-7; TRBD1 agrees at 7 bases. From germline, CDR1 is SQVTM and CDR2 ANQGSEA. J gave up 7 bases and V 5 bases, and 8 bases lay outside the gene matches. The CDR3 consists of 12 residues. CDR3 sequence: CSVKGTAREQYF. Here the CDR3 DNA reads TGCAGCGTTAAAGGGACAGCCCGGGAGCAGTACTTC.

This chain connects TRBV12-3 or TRBV12-4 to TRBJ2-1; TRBD1 aligns across 7 bases. Near its end, the DNA agrees better with TRBJ2-7, so the J call may be wrong. CDR3 length equals 15 residues. The CDR3 loop is CASSLRDSSYNEQYF. The CDR3 nucleotides are TGTGCCAGCAGTTTACGGGACAGCTCCTACAATGAGCAGTACTTC.

V is TRBV5-1 and J is TRBJ2-5; a weak D match, TRBD1 (6 bases). The V end lost 4 bases, the J end lost 6 bases, and 16 bases lay between the germline ends. CDR3 length: 14 amino acids. Germline V gives CDR1 SGHRS, CDR2 YFSETQ. The chain's CDR3 is CASSPGAGGQTQYF. The CDR3 nucleotides read TGCGCCAGCAGCCCAGGGGCAGGCGGACAGACCCAGTACTTC.

The chain has TRBV2 and TRBJ2-7, with D perhaps matching TRBD1 (7 bases). Germline CDR1 reads SNHLY; CDR2 reads FYNNEI. CDR3 length: 15 residues. Trimming stripped 7 bases from V and 2 bases from J, with 18 bases between. The CDR3 sequence: CASIFSDRTTYEQYF. Here the CDR3 DNA reads TGTGCCAGCATCTTTTCGGACAGGACTACCTACGAGCAGTACTTC.

The chain combines TRBV5-1 with TRBJ1-5; 8 bases align to TRBD1. Germline assignment: CDR1 SGHRS and CDR2 YFSETQ. Trimming removed 4 bases from V and 3 bases from J; junction bases left unmatched: 6. This CDR3 contains 15 residues. CDR3 protein: CASSTTGDNNQPQHF. The DNA for the CDR3 is TGCGCCAGCAGCACGACAGGGGATAACAATCAGCCCCAGCATTTT.

This clonotype was detected a few times. This sequence joins TRBV3-1 and TRBJ1-5, with D perhaps TRBD1 (5 bases). The germline V and J ends were trimmed by 1 base and 11 bases, with 9 bases remaining between them. The germline V gene encodes CDR1 LGHDT and CDR2 YNNKEL (reference sequence). CDR3 length: 12 residues. The CDR3 loop is CASSQVGGTQHF. The CDR3 DNA sequence: TGTGCCAGCAGCCAAGTTGGGGGGACCCAGCATTTT.

The V call is TRBV25-1, the J call TRBJ2-6; TRBD1 might be the D (5 bases). V lost 7 bases to trimming and J lost 4 bases, with 11 bases between them. The germline CDR1 and CDR2 sequences are MGHDK and SYGVNS. This CDR3 region has 14 residues. The CDR3 DNA reads as TGTGCCAGCAACCCAGGGCGAGGGGCCAACGTCCTGACTTTC. Protein: CASNPGRGANVLTF.

The chain recombines TRBV15 with TRBJ1-1; TRBD1 is a possible D gene (6 bases). Germline assignment: CDR1 LNHNV and CDR2 YYDKDF (reference sequence). The V gene lost 5 bases and the J gene lost 7 bases, with 23 bases spanning the gap. This CDR3 is built from 16 residues. CDR3 residues: CATSPRGGQGRFEAFF. The CDR3 DNA reads TGTGCCACCAGCCCCCGGGGGGGGCAGGGAAGGTTTGAAGCTTTCTTT.

This rearrangement joins TRBV6-2 or TRBV6-3 to TRBJ2-7; no definite D call. The germline CDR1 and CDR2 sequences are MNHEY and SVGEGT. Trimming removed 4 bases from V and 3 bases from J, with 7 bases in between. This CDR3 spans 12 amino acids. CDR3 DNA: TGTGCCAGCAGTTGGGCAGACTACGAGCAGTACTTC. As protein: CASSWADYEQYF.

The chain carries TRBV5-1 and TRBJ2-5; perhaps TRBD2 as D (6 bases). This CDR3 region has 11 residues. Germline V gene data show CDR1 as SGHRS and CDR2 as YFSETQ. V lost 0 bases and J lost 13, with 10 bases in between. CDR3 protein: CASSLVLAAYF. The CDR3 nucleotides are TGCGCCAGCAGCTTGGTATTAGCGGCGTACTTC.

There are a few counts of this clonotype. The V call is TRBV7-3, the J call TRBJ2-3, with 11 bases lining up with TRBD2. The germline V gene has CDR1 SGHTA and CDR2 FQGTGA. The V gene end was trimmed by 5 bases and the J gene end by 4 bases; junction bases not matched to a gene: 5. CDR3 length: 15 amino acids. CDR3 in amino acids: CASSQLAGAPDTQYF. For the CDR3, the DNA is TGTGCCAGCAGCCAACTAGCGGGAGCCCCAGATACGCAGTATTTT.

The J gene is TRBJ2-1, the V gene TRBV7-2; D gene unclear. Trimming removed 2 bases from V and 0 bases from J, with 8 bases in between. The length of the CDR3 is 15 residues. Looked up from germline, CDR1 is SGHTA and CDR2 is FQGNSA. CDR3 nucleotides: TGTGCCAGCAGCTTAAGGTGGGTCTCCTACAATGAGCAGTTCTTC. It encodes CASSLRWVSYNEQFF.